This is a list of T cell receptor beta chains from one sample in a study of vaccination effects on CD4 cells after COVID-19. Repertoires were generated with immunoSEQ multiplex PCR, while TCRdb's copy carries only in-frame clones and drops some. Of about 74,000 clones listed, 77% were seen once; the top ten hold roughly 2%. Their specific antigens are unknown. The specimen was CD4+ T cells from PBMCs cultured without peptide, collected before COVID-19 vaccination. These receptor sequences come from a human donor who received a COVID-19 vaccine. The CDR3 runs from the conserved cysteine through the conserved F or W. The D gene is left open where the match is weak. Clone size appears in some rows only: once, few, many, or a class for an expanded clone.

D gene	J gene	clone size	V gene	CDR3 protein	CDR3 DNA
TRBD1	TRBJ1-6	once	TRBV5-1	CASSPGTADHSPLHF	TGCGCCAGCAGCCCAGGGACAGCAGATCATTCACCCCTCCACTTT
TRBD2	TRBJ2-3	.	TRBV19	CASRPDGTSGRNTQYF	TGTGCCAGTAGACCGGACGGGACTAGCGGGAGAAATACGCAGTATTTT
.	TRBJ2-2	.	TRBV9	CASSVLIMPNTGELFF	TGTGCCAGCAGCGTTTTGATTATGCCGAACACCGGGGAGCTGTTTTTT
TRBD2	TRBJ2-1	.	TRBV5-6	CASSFATSGGAVNEQFF	TGTGCCAGCAGCTTCGCTACTAGCGGGGGGGCTGTTAATGAGCAGTTCTTC
TRBD2	TRBJ2-1	.	TRBV7-3	CASSLLGGTYNEQFF	TGTGCCAGCAGCTTACTCGGGGGGACTTACAATGAGCAGTTCTTC
.	TRBJ2-5	once	TRBV5-4	CASSLNRSAETQYF	TGTGCCAGCAGCTTGAATAGAAGCGCAGAGACCCAGTACTTC
.	TRBJ1-4	.	TRBV9	CASSVAPTLANSKLFF	TGTGCCAGCAGCGTAGCTCCGACTTTGGCGAATTCAAAACTGTTTTTT
.	TRBJ2-5	.	TRBV11-2	CASSAVLGETQYF	TGTGCCAGCAGCGCCGTCCTAGGGGAGACCCAGTACTTC
TRBD1	TRBJ2-1	.	TRBV29-1	CSATGGSYNEQFF	TGCAGCGCGACAGGGGGATCCTACAATGAGCAGTTCTTC
TRBD1	TRBJ1-6	few	TRBV2	CASQGEYNSPLHF	TGTGCCAGCCAGGGGGAGTATAATTCACCCCTCCACTTT
.	TRBJ1-5	.	TRBV18	CASSPGRGEPQHF	TGTGCCAGCTCACCGGGCCGGGGGGAGCCCCAGCATTTT
.	TRBJ1-2	.	TRBV5-5	CASSLVFKGRYTF	TGTGCCAGCAGCTTGGTGTTCAAGGGTCGCTACACCTTC
.	TRBJ2-5	.	TRBV28	CASSRPGRVETQYF	TGTGCCAGCAGCCGTCCGGGCAGGGTCGAGACCCAGTACTTC
.	TRBJ2-4	.	TRBV10-2	CASSESFSLRDLAKNIQYF	TGCGCCAGCAGTGAGTCGTTTAGTTTAAGGGATCTAGCCAAAAACATTCAGTACTTC
TRBD1	TRBJ1-1	.	TRBV6-2/TRBV6-3	CASSYQRKQGPNTEAFF	TGTGCCAGCAGTTACCAACGCAAACAGGGGCCGAACACTGAAGCTTTCTTT
.	TRBJ1-3	.	TRBV9	CASSVRTVDHPIYF	TGTGCCAGCAGCGTAAGGACAGTGGATCATCCCATATATTTT